Below, one T cell receptor (beta chain) is given with its context. Per the original data handling: Researchers report that nucleated cell counts were estimated from reference gene primer amplification. Profiling relied on immunoSEQ multiplex PCR, and the TCRdb table lists in-frame clones only, not all of them. The V and J calls and the clone size are those of that table, but D and trimming were determined from the DNA. The data show nearly 200,000 clones, with 82% seen just once and 6.9% held by the top ten. V was clipped by 4 bases and J by 4 bases; unmatched bases: 4. Germline assignment: CDR1 MNHNY and CDR2 SVGAGI (reference sequence). The CDR3 extends over 15 amino acids. This sample was taken from a study of blood T cell repertoires in COVID-19. For the study at large: Collection of acute and convalescent COVID-19 samples took place in the United States, Italy and Spain. In each case, the material was cDNA or gDNA derived from T cells, B-cell-depleted T cells, or PBMCs.

The clonotype comes from a human donor with acute or convalescent COVID-19. The donor label of this sample is uncertain. The J gene is TRBJ2-5, the V gene TRBV6-6, with 12 positions matching TRBD2. Specimen: peripheral blood. CDR3 residues: CASSSSSGRGETQYF. For the CDR3, the DNA is TGTGCCAGCAGTTCGTCTAGCGGGAGGGGAGAGACCCAGTACTTC.